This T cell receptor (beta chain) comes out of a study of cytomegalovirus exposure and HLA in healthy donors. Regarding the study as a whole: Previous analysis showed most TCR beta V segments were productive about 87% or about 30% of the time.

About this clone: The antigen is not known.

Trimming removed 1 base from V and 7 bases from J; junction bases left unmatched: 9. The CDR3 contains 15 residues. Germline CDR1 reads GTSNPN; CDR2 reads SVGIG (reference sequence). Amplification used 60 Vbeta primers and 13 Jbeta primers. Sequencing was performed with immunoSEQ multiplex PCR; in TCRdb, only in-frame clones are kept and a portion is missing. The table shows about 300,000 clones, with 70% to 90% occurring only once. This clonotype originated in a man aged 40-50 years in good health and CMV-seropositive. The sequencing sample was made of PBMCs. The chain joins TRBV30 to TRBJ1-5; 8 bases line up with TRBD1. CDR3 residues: CAWSAWTGPRQPQHF. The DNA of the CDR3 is TGTGCCTGGAGTGCCTGGACAGGGCCTCGGCAGCCCCAGCATTTT. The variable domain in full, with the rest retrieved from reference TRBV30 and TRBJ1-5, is SQTIHQWPATLVQPVGSPLSLECTVEGTSNPNLYWYRQAAGRGLQLLFYSVGIGQISSEVPQNLSASRPQDRQFILSSKKLLLSDSGFYLCAWSAWTGPRQPQHFGDGTRLSIL.